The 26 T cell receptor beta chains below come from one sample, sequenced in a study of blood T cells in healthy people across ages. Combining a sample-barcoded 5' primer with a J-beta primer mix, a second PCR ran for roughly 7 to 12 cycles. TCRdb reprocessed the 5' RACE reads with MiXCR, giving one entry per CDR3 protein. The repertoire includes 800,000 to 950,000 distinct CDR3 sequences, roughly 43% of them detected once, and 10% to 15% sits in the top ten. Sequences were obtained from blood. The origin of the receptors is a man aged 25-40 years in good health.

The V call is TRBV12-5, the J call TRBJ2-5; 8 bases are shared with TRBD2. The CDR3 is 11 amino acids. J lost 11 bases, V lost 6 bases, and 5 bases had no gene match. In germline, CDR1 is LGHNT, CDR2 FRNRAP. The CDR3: CASGGGVEQYF. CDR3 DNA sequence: TGTGCTAGTGGCGGGGGGGTAGAGCAGTACTTC. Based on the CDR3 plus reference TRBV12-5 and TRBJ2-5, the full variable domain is DARVTQTPRHKVTEMGQEVTMRCQPILGHNTVFWYRQTMMQGLELLAYFRNRAPLDDSGMPKDRFSAEMPDATLATLKIQPSEPRDSAVYFCASGGGVEQYFGPGTRLLVL.

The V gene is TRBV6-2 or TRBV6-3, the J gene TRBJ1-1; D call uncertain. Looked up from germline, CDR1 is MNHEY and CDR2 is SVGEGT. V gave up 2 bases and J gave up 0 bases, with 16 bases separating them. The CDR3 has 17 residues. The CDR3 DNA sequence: TGTGCCAGCAGTTACGCACCCTTCCAACCCTTGAACACTGAAGCTTTCTTT. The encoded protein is CASSYAPFQPLNTEAFF.

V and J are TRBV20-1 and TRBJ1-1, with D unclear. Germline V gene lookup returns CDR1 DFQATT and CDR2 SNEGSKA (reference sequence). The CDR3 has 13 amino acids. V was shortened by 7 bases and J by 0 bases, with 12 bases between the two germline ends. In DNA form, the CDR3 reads TGCAGTGAGGGTGGCAGCCTGAACACTGAAGCTTTCTTT. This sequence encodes CSEGGSLNTEAFF.

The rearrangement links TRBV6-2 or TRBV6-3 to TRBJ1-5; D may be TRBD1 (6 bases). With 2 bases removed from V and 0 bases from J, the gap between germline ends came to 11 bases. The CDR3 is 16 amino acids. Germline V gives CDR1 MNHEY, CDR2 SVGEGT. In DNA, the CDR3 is TGTGCCAGCAGTTACCGGGGGGCTCCTAGCAATCAGCCCCAGCATTTT. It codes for CASSYRGAPSNQPQHF.

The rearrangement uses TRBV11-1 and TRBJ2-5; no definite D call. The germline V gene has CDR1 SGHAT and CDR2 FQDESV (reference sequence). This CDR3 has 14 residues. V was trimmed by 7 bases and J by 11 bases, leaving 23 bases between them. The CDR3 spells CASTDRSSYNEQYF. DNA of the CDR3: TGTGCCAGCACCGACCGAAGCTCCTACAATGAGCAGTACTTC.

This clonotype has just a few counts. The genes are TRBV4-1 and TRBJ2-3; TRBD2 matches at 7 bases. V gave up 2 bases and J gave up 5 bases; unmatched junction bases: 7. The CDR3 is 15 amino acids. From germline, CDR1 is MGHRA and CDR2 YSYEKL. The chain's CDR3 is CASSQMAGDIDTQYF. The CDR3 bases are TGCGCCAGCAGCCAAATGGCGGGGGATATAGATACGCAGTATTTT.

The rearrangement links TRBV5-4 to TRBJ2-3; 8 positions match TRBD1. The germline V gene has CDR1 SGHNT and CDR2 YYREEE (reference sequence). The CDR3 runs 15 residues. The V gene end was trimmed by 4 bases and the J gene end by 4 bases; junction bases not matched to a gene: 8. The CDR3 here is CASSTVTGVADTQYF. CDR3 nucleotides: TGTGCCAGCAGCACTGTGACAGGGGTTGCAGATACGCAGTATTTT.

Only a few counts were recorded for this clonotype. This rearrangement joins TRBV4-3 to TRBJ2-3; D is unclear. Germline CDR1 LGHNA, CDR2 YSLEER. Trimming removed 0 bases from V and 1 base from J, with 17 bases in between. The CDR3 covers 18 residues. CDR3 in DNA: TGCGCCAGCAGCCAAGACGTCCCCGGGCCCGACCGCACAGATACGCAGTATTTT. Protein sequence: CASSQDVPGPDRTDTQYF.

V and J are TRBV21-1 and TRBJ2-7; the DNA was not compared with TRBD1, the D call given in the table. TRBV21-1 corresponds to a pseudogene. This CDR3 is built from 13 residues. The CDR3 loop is CASSKRAEYEQYF. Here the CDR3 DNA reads TGTGCCAGCAGCAAAAGGGCGGAGTACGAGCAGTACTTC.

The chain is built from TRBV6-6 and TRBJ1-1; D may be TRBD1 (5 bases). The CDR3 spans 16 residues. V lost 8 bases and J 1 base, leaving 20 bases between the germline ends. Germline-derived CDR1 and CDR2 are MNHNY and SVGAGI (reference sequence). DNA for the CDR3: TGTGCCAGCCGTATAAGGCAACGCGGGGGGAACACTGAAGCTTTCTTT. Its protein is CASRIRQRGGNTEAFF.

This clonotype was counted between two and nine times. CDR3 DNA: TGTGCCAGCAGCCAAGTTGGTGCAGGGGGAGGCGAGACCCAGTACTTC. This gives the protein CASSQVGAGGGETQYF. The V and J genes are TRBV4-2 and TRBJ2-5, with TRBD1 as a possible D gene (7 bases). The V end lost 1 base, the J end lost 5 bases, and 17 bases lay between the germline ends. Germline assignment: CDR1 LGHNA and CDR2 YNFKEQ. The CDR3 consists of 16 residues.

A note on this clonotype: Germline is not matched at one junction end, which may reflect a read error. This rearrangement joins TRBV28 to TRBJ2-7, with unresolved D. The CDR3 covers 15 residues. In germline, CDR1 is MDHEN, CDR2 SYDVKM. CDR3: CAGSPPTENSYEQYF. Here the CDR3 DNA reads TGTGCCGGCAGTCCCCCTACGGAAAATTCCTACGAGCAGTACTTC.

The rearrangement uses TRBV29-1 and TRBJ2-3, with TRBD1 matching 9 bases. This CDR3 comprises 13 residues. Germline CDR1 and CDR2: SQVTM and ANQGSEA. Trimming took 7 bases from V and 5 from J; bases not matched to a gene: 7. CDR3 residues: CSGQGGEQDTQYF. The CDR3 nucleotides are TGCAGCGGACAGGGGGGTGAACAAGATACGCAGTATTTT.

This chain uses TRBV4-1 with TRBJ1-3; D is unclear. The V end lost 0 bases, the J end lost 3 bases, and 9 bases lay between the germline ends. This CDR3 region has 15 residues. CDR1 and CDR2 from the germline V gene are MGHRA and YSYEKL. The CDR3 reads CASSQDRADGNTIYF. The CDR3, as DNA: TGCGCCAGCAGCCAAGACAGAGCTGATGGAAACACCATATATTTT.

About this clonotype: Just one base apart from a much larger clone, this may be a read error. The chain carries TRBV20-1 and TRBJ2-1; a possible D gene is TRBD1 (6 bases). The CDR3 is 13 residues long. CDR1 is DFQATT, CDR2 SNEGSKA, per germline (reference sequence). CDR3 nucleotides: TGCAATGCCCCGACAGGAATTAACAATGAGCAGTTCTTC. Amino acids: CNAPTGINNEQFF.

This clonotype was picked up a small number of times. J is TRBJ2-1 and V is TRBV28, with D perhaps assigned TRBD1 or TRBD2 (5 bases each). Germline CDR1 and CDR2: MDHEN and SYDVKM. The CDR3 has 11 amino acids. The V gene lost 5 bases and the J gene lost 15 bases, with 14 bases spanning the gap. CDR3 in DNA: TGTGCCAGCAGTCCGGGACCGTGGTTGTTCTTC. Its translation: CASSPGPWLFF.

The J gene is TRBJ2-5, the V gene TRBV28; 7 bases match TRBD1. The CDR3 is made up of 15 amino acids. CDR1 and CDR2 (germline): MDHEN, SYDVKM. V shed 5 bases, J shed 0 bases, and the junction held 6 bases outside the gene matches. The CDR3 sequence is CASSPLDRDQETQYF. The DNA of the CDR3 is TGTGCCAGCAGTCCTCTCGACAGGGACCAAGAGACCCAGTACTTC.

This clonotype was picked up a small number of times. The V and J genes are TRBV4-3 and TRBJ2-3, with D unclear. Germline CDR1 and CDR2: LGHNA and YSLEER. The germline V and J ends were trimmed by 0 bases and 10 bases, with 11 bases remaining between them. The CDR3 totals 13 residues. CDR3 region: CASSQERELPQYF. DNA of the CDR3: TGCGCCAGCAGCCAAGAAAGGGAACTACCGCAGTATTTT.

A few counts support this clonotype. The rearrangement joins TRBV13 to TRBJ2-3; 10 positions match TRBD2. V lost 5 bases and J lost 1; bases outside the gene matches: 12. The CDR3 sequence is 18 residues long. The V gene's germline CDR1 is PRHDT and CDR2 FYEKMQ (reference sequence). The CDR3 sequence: CASSPNLLAGVGTDTQYF. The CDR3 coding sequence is TGTGCCAGCAGCCCAAACCTCCTAGCGGGGGTTGGCACAGATACGCAGTATTTT.

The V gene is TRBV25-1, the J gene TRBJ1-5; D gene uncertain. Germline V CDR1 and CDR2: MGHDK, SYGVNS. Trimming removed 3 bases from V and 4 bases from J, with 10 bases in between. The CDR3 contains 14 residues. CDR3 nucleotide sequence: TGTGCCAGCAGTGATGGCTTCCCGAATCAGCCCCAGCATTTT. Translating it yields CASSDGFPNQPQHF. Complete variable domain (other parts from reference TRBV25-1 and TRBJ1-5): EADIYQTPRYLVIGTGKKITLECSQTMGHDKMYWYQQDPGMELHLIHYSYGVNSTEKGDLSSESTVSRIRTEHFPLTLESARPSHTSQYLCASSDGFPNQPQHFGDGTRLSIL.

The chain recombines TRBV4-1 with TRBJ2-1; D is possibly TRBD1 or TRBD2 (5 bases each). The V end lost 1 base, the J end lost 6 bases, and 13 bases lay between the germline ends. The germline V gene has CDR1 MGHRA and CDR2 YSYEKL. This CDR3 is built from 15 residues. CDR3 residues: CASSQVLTGPNEQFF. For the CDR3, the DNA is TGCGCCAGCAGCCAAGTTCTTACGGGGCCCAATGAGCAGTTCTTC.

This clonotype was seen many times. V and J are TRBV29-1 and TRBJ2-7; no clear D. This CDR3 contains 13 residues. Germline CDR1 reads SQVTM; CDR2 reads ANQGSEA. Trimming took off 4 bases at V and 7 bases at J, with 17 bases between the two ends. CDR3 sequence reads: CSVAQNWPGEQYF. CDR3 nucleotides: TGCAGCGTTGCTCAAAACTGGCCTGGGGAGCAGTACTTC.

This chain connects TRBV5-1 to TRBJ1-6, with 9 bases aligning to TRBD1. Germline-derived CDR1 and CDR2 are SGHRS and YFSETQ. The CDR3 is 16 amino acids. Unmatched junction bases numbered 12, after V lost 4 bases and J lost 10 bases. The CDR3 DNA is TGCGCCAGCAGCAGCCGGACAGGGGTCACCCAATCACCCCTCCACTTT. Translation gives CASSSRTGVTQSPLHF.

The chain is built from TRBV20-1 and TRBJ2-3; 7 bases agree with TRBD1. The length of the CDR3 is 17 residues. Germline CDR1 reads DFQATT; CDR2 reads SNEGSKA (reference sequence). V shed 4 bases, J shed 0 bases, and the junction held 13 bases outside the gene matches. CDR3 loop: CSATRPTGLLSTDTQYF. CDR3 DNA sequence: TGCAGTGCTACCCGACCGACAGGGCTTCTTAGCACAGATACGCAGTATTTT.

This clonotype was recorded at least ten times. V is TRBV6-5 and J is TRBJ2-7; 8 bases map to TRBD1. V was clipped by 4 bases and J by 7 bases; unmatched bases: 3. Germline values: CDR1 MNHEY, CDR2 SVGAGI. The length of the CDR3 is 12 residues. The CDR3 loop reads CASSSRDREQYF. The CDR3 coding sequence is TGTGCCAGCAGTTCCCGGGACAGGGAGCAGTACTTC.

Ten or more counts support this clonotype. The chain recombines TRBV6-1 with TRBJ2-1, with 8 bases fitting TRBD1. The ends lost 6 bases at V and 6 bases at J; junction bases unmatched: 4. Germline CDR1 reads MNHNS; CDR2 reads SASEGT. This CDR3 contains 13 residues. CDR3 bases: TGTGCCAGCAGCCGGACAGGGCTCAATGAGCAGTTCTTC. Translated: CASSRTGLNEQFF.